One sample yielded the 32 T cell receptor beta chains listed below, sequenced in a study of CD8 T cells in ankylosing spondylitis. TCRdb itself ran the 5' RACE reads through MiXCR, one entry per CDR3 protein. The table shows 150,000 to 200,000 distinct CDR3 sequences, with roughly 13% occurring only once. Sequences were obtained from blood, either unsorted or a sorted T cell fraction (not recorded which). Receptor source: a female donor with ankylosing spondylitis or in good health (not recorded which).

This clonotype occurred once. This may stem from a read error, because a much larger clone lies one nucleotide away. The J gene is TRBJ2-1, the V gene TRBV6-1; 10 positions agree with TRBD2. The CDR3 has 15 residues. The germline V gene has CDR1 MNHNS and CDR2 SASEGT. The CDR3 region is CSSMILAGAYNEQFF. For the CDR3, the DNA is TGTTCCAGCATGATTCTAGCGGGAGCCTACAATGAGCAGTTCTTC.

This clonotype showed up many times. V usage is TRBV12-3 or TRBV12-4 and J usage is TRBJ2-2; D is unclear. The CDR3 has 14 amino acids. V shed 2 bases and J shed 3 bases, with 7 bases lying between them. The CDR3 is CASSLNGYTGELFF. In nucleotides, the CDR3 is TGTGCCAGCAGTTTAAACGGGTACACCGGGGAGCTGTTTTTT.

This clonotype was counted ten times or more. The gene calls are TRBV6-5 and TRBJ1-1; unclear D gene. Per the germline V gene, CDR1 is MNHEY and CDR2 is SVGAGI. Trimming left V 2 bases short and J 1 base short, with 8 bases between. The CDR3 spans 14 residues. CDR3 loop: CASSYQRQNTEAFF. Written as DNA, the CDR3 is TGTGCCAGCAGTTACCAACGACAGAACACTGAAGCTTTCTTT.

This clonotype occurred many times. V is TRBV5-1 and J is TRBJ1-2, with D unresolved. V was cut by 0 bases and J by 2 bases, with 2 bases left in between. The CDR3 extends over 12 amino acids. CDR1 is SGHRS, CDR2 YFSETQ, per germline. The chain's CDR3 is CASSLENYGYTF. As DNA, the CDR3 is TGCGCCAGCAGCTTGGAAAACTATGGCTACACCTTC.

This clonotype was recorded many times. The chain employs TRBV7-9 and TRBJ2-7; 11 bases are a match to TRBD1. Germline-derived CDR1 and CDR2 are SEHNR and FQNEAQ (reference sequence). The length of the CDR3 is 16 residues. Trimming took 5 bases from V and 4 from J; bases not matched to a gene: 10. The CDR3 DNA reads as TGTGCCAGCAGCCCGCTCCCGGGACAGGGGGAATACGAGCAGTACTTC. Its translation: CASSPLPGQGEYEQYF. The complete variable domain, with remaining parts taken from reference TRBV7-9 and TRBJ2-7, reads DTGVSQNPRHKITKRGQNVTFRCDPISEHNRLYWYRQTLGQGPEFLTYFQNEAQLEKSRLLSDRFSAERPKGSFSTLEIQRTEQGDSAMYLCASSPLPGQGEYEQYFGPGTRLTVT.

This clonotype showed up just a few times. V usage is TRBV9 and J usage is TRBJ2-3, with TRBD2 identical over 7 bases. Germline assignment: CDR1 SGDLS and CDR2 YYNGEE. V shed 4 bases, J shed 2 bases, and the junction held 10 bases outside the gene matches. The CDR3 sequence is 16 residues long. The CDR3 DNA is TGTGCCAGCAGCAGGCGGGGGTGGGAGCTCACAGATACGCAGTATTTT. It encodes CASSRRGWELTDTQYF.

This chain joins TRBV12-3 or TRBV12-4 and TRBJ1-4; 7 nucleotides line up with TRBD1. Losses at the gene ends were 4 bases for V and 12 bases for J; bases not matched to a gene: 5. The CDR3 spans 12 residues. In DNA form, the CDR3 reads TGTGCCAGCAGTTACGACAGGGTTCAACTGTTTTTT. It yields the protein CASSYDRVQLFF.

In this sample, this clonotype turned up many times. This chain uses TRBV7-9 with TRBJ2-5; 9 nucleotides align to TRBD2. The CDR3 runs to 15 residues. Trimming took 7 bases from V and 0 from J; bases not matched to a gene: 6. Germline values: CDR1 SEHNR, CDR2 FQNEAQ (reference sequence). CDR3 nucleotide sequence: TGTGCCAGCAACCTAGCGGGACAGTACCAAGAGACCCAGTACTTC. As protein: CASNLAGQYQETQYF. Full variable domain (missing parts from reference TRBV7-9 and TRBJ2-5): DTGVSQNPRHKITKRGQNVTFRCDPISEHNRLYWYRQTLGQGPEFLTYFQNEAQLEKSRLLSDRFSAERPKGSFSTLEIQRTEQGDSAMYLCASNLAGQYQETQYFGPGTRLLVL.

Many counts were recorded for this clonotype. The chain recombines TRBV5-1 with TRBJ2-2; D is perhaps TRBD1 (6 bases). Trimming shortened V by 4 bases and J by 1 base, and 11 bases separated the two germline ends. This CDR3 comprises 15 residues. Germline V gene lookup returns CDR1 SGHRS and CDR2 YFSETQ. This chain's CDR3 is CASSLPQGNTGELFF. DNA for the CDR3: TGCGCCAGCAGCCTACCACAGGGGAACACCGGGGAGCTGTTTTTT.

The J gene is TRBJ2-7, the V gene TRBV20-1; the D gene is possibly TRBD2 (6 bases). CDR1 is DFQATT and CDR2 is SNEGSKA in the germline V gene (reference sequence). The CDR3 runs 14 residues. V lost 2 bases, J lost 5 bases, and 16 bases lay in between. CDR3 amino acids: CSARTGVVLDEQYF. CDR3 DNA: TGCAGTGCTAGAACGGGAGTGGTGCTCGACGAGCAGTACTTC.

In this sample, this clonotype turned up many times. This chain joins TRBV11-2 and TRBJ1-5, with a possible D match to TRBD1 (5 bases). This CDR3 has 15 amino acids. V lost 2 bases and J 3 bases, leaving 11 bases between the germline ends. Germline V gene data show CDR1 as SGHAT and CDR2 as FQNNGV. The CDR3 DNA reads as TGTGCCAGCAGCTTATACGGACACCCCAATCAGCCCCAGCATTTT. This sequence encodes CASSLYGHPNQPQHF. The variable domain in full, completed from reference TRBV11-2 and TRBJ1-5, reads EAGVAQSPRYKIIEKRQSVAFWCNPISGHATLYWYQQILGQGPKLLIQFQNNGVVDDSQLPKDRFSAERLKGVDSTLKIQPAKLEDSAVYLCASSLYGHPNQPQHFGDGTRLSIL.

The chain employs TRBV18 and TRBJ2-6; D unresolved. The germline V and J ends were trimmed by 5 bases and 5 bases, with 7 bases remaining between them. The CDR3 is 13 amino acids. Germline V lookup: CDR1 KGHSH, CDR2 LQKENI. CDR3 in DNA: TGTGCCAGCTCAGAAGCTCGGGCCAACGTCCTGACTTTC. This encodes CASSEARANVLTF.

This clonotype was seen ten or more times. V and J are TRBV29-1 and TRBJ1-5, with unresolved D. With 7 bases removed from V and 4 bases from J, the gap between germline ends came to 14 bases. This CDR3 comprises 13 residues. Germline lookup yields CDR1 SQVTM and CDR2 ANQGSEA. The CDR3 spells CSANAGVNQPQHF. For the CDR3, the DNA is TGCAGCGCCAACGCCGGGGTAAATCAGCCCCAGCATTTT.

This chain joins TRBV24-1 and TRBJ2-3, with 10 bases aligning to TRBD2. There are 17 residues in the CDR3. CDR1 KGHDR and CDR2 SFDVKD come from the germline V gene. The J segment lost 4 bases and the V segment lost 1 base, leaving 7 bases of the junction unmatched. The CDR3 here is CATSDLASGSRADTQYF. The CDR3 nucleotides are TGTGCCACCAGTGATTTAGCTAGCGGGAGCAGGGCAGATACGCAGTATTTT.

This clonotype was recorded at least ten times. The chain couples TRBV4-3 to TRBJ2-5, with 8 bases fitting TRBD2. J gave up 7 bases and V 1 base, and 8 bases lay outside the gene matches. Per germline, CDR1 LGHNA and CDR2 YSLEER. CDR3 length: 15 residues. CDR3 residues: CASSQALGGRLTQYF. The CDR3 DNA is TGCGCCAGCAGCCAAGCATTAGGCGGGAGGTTGACCCAGTACTTC.

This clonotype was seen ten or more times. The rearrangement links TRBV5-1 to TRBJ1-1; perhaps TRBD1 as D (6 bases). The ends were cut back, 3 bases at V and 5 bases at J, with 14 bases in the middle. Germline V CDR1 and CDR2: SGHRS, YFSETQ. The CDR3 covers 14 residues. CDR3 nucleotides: TGCGCCAGCAGCTCGAAAGCTCAGGGGACTGAAGCTTTCTTT. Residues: CASSSKAQGTEAFF.

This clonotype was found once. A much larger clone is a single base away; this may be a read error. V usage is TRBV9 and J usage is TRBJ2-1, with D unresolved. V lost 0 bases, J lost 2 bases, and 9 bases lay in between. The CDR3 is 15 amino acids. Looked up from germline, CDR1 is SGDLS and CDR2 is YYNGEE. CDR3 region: CASSVGQSAYNEQFF. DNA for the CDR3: TGTGCCAGCAGCGTAGGCCAGTCGGCCTACAATGAGCAGTTCTTC. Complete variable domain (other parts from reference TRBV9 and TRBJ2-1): DSGVTQTPKHLITATGQRVTLRCSPRSGDLSVYWYQQSLDQGLQFLIQYYNGEERAKGNILERFSAQQFPDLHSELNLSSLELGDSALYFCASSVGQSAYNEQFFGPGTRLTVL.

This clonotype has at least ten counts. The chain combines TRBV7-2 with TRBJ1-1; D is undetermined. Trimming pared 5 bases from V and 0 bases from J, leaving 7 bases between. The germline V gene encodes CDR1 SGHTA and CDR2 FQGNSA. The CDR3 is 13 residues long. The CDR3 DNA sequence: TGTGCCAGCAGCCTGAGTTTGAACACTGAAGCTTTCTTT. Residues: CASSLSLNTEAFF.

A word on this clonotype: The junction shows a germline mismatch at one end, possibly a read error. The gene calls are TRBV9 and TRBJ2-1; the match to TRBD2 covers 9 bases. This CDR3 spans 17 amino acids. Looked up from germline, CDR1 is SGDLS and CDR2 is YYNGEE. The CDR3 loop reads CASSVSGSGSSYHEQFF. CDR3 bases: TGTGCCAGCAGCGTTAGCGGGAGTGGGAGCTCCTACCATGAGCAGTTCTTC.

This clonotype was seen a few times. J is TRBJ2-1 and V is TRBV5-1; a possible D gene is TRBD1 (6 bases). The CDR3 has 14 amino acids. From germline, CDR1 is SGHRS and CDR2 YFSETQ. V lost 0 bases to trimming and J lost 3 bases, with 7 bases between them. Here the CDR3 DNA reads TGCGCCAGCAGCTTGGCAGGGGTCTACAATGAGCAGTTCTTC. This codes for CASSLAGVYNEQFF.

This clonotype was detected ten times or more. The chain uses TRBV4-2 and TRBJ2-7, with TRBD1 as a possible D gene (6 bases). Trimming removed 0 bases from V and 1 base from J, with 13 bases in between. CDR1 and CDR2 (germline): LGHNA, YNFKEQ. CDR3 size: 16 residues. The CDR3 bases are TGTGCCAGCAGCCAAGATCTGAACGACAGGTCCTACGAGCAGTACTTC. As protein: CASSQDLNDRSYEQYF.

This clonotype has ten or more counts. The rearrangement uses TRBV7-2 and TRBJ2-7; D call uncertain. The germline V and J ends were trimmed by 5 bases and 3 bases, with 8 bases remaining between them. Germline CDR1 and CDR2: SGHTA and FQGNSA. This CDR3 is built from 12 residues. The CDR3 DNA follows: TGTGCCAGCAGCCCAACGAACTACGAGCAGTACTTC. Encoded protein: CASSPTNYEQYF.

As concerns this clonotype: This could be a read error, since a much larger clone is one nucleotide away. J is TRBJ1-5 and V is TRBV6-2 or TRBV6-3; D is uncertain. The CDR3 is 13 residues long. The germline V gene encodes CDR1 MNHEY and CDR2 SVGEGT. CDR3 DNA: TGTGCCGGCAGTTCCAGCCGGGATCAGCCCCAGCATTTT. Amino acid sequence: CAGSSSRDQPQHF.

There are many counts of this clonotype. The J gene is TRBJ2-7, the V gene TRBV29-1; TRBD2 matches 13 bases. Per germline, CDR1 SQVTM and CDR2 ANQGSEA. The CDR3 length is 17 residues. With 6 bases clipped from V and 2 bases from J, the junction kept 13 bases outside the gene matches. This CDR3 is CSVGHGTSGTETYEQYF. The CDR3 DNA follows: TGCAGCGTCGGACACGGGACTAGCGGGACCGAAACCTACGAGCAGTACTTC.

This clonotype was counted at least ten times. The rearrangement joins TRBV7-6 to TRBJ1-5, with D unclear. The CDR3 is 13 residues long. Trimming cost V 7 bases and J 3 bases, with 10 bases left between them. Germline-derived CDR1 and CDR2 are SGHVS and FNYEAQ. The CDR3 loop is CASIRRVNQPQHF. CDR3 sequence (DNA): TGTGCCAGCATTAGGAGGGTCAATCAGCCCCAGCATTTT.

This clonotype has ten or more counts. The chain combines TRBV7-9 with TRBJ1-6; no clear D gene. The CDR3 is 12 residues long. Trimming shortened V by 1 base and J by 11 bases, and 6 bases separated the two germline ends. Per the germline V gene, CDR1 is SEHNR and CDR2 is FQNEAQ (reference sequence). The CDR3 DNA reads TGTGCCAGCAGCTTAGGGGTTGCACCCCTCCACTTT. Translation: CASSLGVAPLHF.

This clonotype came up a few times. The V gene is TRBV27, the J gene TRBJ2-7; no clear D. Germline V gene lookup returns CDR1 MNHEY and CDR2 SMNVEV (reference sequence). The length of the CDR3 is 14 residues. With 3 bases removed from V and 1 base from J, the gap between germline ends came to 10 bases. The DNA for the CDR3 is TGTGCCAGCAGTTTCTCCGGGCCTTCCTACGAGCAGTACTTC. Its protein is CASSFSGPSYEQYF.

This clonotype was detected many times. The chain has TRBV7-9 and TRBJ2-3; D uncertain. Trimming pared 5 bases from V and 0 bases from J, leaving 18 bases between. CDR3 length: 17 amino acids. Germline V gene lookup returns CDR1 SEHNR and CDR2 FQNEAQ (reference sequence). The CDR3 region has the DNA TGTGCCAGCAGCCCTCGACGGCCCCATCCTAGCACAGATACGCAGTATTTT. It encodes CASSPRRPHPSTDTQYF.

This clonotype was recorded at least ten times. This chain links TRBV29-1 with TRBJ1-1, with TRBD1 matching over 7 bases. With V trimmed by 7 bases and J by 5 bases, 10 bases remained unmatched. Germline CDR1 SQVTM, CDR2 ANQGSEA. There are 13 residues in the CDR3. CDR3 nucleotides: TGCAGCGCCCAGACAGGGTTTTTAACTGAAGCTTTCTTT. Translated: CSAQTGFLTEAFF.

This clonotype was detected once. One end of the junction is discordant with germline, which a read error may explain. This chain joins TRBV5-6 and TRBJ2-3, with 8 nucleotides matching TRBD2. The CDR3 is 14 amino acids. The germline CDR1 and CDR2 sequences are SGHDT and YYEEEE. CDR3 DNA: TGTACCAGCAGCCCGGGACTAGGCACAGATACGCAGTATTTT. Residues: CTSSPGLGTDTQYF.

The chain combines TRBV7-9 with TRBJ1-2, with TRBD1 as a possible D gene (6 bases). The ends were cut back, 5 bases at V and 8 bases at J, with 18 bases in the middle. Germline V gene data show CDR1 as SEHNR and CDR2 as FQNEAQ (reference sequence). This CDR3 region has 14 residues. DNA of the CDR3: TGTGCCAGCAGCCCCGTTGGGGGCGCTATCGGCTACACCTTC. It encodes CASSPVGGAIGYTF.

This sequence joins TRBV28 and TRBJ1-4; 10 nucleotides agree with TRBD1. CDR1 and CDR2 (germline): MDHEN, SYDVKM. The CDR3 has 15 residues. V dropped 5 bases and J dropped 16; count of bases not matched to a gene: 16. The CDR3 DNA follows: TGTGCCAGCAGTCAGGGACAGGGGACCGCGTTCGTTCAGTTTTTT. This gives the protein CASSQGQGTAFVQFF.